This T cell receptor (beta chain) was observed in a study of beta chain features in type 1 diabetes. Study details: All samples together contributed about 100,000,000 sorted cells for examination.

Study-wide findings and caveats: Shorter TCRB CDR3s, moderately but significantly so, marked every one of the four CD4+ subsets in Type 1 diabetes patients.

Details on this clone: Antigen specificity is unknown.

TCRB transcripts that were expressed got sequenced, as all of the isolated RNA had been reverse transcribed. Only in-frame clones appear in the TCRdb table, and some are missing; sequencing was by immunoSEQ multiplex PCR. The sample lists 150,000 to 200,000 clones, more than 60% occurring once. The source material was naive CD4+ T cells from blood. The sequence derives from a man aged 30 to 39 with type 1 diabetes.

CDR3 amino acids: CASSAGQPQETQYF. In DNA form, the CDR3 reads TGTGCCAGCAGCGCGGGACAGCCCCAAGAGACCCAGTACTTC. The chain has TRBV9 and TRBJ2-5, with 7 nucleotides matching TRBD1. Looked up from germline, CDR1 is SGDLS and CDR2 is YYNGEE. This CDR3 region has 14 residues. V lost 3 bases to trimming and J lost 1 base; unmatched junction nucleotides: 3.